This section outlines one TCR beta chain sequence together with its context. What it binds is unknown. The sample belongs to a study of cytomegalovirus exposure and HLA in healthy donors. The PCR made use of 60 Vbeta and 13 Jbeta primers. The table came from immunoSEQ multiplex PCR; TCRdb's copy has only in-frame clones and leaves some out. Among about 160,000 clones listed, 79% were seen once. Germline CDR1 SNHLY, CDR2 FYNNEI. V was cut by 3 bases and J by 4 bases, with 13 bases left in between. This CDR3 contains 14 residues. Study conclusions and caveats: Likely technical artifact: a cluster of highly shared sequence variants.

Input material: PBMCs. The chain joins TRBV2 to TRBJ2-7; possible D gene TRBD1, 6 bases. This sequence originates from a man aged 35 to 55 in good health and CMV-seronegative. This CDR3 reads CASSEVRGRYEQYF. The CDR3, as DNA: TGTGCCAGCAGTGAGGTCAGGGGCAGATACGAGCAGTACTTC.